This TCR beta chain was captured by sequencing in a study of blood T cell repertoires in COVID-19. Study background: Samples taken during acute and convalescent COVID-19 were collected in the United States, Italy and Spain. T cells, B-cell-depleted T cells, or PBMCs provided the cDNA or gDNA that served as material.

The authors' processing: Amplification from reference gene primers served as the basis for estimated nucleated cell counts. The table came from immunoSEQ multiplex PCR; TCRdb's copy has only in-frame clones and leaves some out. That table furnishes V, J and clone size, whereas the DNA furnished D and trimming. The sample lists 130,000 to 150,000 clones, about nine tenths occurring once. V gave up 8 bases and J gave up 6 bases, with 10 bases separating them. There are 11 residues in the CDR3. Germline CDR1 reads MGHDK; CDR2 reads SYGVNS. Material: peripheral blood. The TCR sequence derives from a man aged 50 to 59 with active or convalescent COVID-19. The chain carries TRBV25-1 and TRBJ1-1; D is uncertain. The CDR3 coding sequence is TGTGCCAGCGCATACGGGGCTGAAGCTTTCTTT. Amino acids: CASAYGAEAFF.